Below, 12 T cell receptor beta chains from the same sample are listed, as sequenced in a study of human T cells and chemical hapten exposure. The time point denotes: pre-sensitization, week 0. The sample's treatment: therapeutic diphenylcyclopropenone sensitization with weekly scalp DPC. TCRdb re-called the RACE reads with MiXCR, one entry per CDR3 protein. This sample has roughly 38,000 distinct CDR3 sequences; roughly 7.2% occur once, and the top ten carry about 1.2%. The specimen comprised whole blood, sampled in connection with sensitization to the hapten diphenylcyclopropenone (DPC). These receptor sequences come from a woman in her fifties or sixties with alopecia areata. Some clones in this sample may be carry-over from other donors' samples.

The chain joins TRBV5-4 to TRBJ2-1, with 7 nucleotides matching TRBD1. The germline gives CDR1 SGHNT, CDR2 YYREEE (reference sequence). The CDR3 spans 11 residues. The ends lost 2 bases at V and 13 bases at J; junction bases unmatched: 3. CDR3 region: CASSFTGVQFF. The CDR3 DNA reads TGTGCCAGCAGCTTCACAGGGGTTCAGTTCTTC. The variable domain in full, with the rest retrieved from reference TRBV5-4 and TRBJ2-1, is ETGVTQSPTHLIKTRGQQVTLRCSSQSGHNTVSWYQQALGQGPQFIFQYYREEENGRGNFPPRFSGLQFPNYSSELNVNALELDDSALYLCASSFTGVQFFGPGTRLTVL.

This clonotype has ten or more counts. The CDR3 sequence: CASSPGVAGVFNTDTQYF. The CDR3 DNA is TGTGCCAGCAGTCCGGGGGTAGCGGGAGTTTTTAACACAGATACGCAGTATTTT. The rearrangement uses TRBV27 and TRBJ2-3; 9 nucleotides align to TRBD2. The trim removed 5 bases at V and 2 bases at J, leaving 14 bases unmatched. The CDR3 is made up of 18 amino acids. Looked up from germline, CDR1 is MNHEY and CDR2 is SMNVEV (reference sequence).

This clonotype was counted between two and nine times. The CDR3 sequence is CASSLGTAQETQYF. CDR3 coding DNA: TGTGCCAGCAGCTTGGGAACAGCCCAAGAGACCCAGTACTTC. The chain couples TRBV5-4 to TRBJ2-5; no definite D call. The CDR3 loop spans 14 amino acids. The V end lost 0 bases, the J end lost 1 base, and 7 bases lay between the germline ends. Germline V gene lookup returns CDR1 SGHNT and CDR2 YYREEE (reference sequence). Using reference TRBV5-4 and TRBJ2-5 for the parts outside the CDR3, the full variable domain is ETGVTQSPTHLIKTRGQQVTLRCSSQSGHNTVSWYQQALGQGPQFIFQYYREEENGRGNFPPRFSGLQFPNYSSELNVNALELDDSALYLCASSLGTAQETQYFGPGTRLLVL.

This clonotype was counted ten times or more. The chain couples TRBV3-1 to TRBJ2-2; 10 bases are a match to TRBD2. In germline, CDR1 is LGHDT, CDR2 YNNKEL (reference sequence). V was pared by 1 base and J by 7 bases, with 9 bases of the junction left unmatched. CDR3 length equals 17 residues. CDR3 sequence (DNA): TGTGCCAGCAGCCAAGTTCTGCTAGCGGGAGTCGGCGGGGAGCTGTTTTTT. Translated: CASSQVLLAGVGGELFF.

This clonotype was observed a few times. This sequence joins TRBV6-2 or TRBV6-3 and TRBJ2-3; D uncertain. Trimming stripped 2 bases from V and 4 bases from J, with 7 bases between. In germline, CDR1 is MNHEY, CDR2 SVGEGT. CDR3 length: 13 amino acids. The CDR3: CASSYVAADTQYF. DNA for the CDR3: TGTGCCAGCAGTTACGTGGCGGCAGATACGCAGTATTTT.

This clonotype appeared many times. The rearrangement joins TRBV6-4 to TRBJ2-1; perhaps TRBD2 as D (5 bases). V lost 6 bases and J lost 3, with 18 bases in between. This CDR3 spans 16 amino acids. Looked up from germline, CDR1 is MRHNA and CDR2 is SNTAGT. The CDR3 sequence is CASRGIRGRFYNEQFF. In DNA, the CDR3 is TGTGCCAGCAGGGGGATAAGAGGGAGATTCTACAATGAGCAGTTCTTC.

As concerns this clonotype: This sequence may be a read error, since a much larger clone differs from it by one base. This is likely a read error, given that the CDR3 carries no conserved phenylalanine or tryptophan at its end. This chain links TRBV11-2 with TRBJ2-7; D call uncertain. V was trimmed by 0 bases and J by 5 bases, leaving 8 bases between them. This CDR3 is built from 13 residues. CDR1 SGHAT and CDR2 FQNNGV come from the germline V gene. The CDR3 protein is CASSLDQPNEQYL. CDR3 nucleotides: TGTGCCAGCAGCTTAGACCAGCCCAACGAGCAGTACCTC.

The chain has TRBV12-3 or TRBV12-4 and TRBJ2-1, with 10 bases aligning to TRBD2. Trimming at V came to 4 bases and at J to 4 bases, leaving 7 bases not matched to a gene. The CDR3 totals 16 residues. DNA for the CDR3: TGTGCCAGCAGTTCCTACCCGGGACTAGCGTACAATGAGCAGTTCTTC. Amino acid sequence: CASSSYPGLAYNEQFF.

This clonotype was seen a few times. The rearrangement uses TRBV7-6 and TRBJ2-7, with 9 bases fitting TRBD2. V lost 0 bases and J lost 9; bases outside the gene matches: 12. There are 16 residues in the CDR3. The germline CDR1 and CDR2 sequences are SGHVS and FNYEAQ. The CDR3 nucleotides read TGTGCCAGCAGCTTAGCGCTCCAGGCCGCGGGGGGGTGGCAGTACTTC. This sequence encodes CASSLALQAAGGWQYF.

This clonotype was picked up many times. The chain uses TRBV11-3 and TRBJ2-1; 7 nucleotides line up with TRBD2. Germline assignment: CDR1 SGHNT and CDR2 YENEEA. Trimming at V came to 0 bases and at J to 6 bases, leaving 5 bases not matched to a gene. The CDR3 has 15 amino acids. The CDR3 reads CASSLEAGALNEQFF. As DNA, the CDR3 is TGTGCCAGCAGCTTAGAGGCGGGAGCTCTCAATGAGCAGTTCTTC. The full variable domain, with the rest looked up from reference TRBV11-3 and TRBJ2-1, is EAGVVQSPRYKIIEKKQPVAFWCNPISGHNTLYWYLQNLGQGPELLIRYENEEAVDDSQLPKDRFSAERLKGVDSTLKIQPAELGDSAVYLCASSLEAGALNEQFFGPGTRLTVL.

This clonotype was counted a few times. The rearrangement uses TRBV29-1 and TRBJ2-7; D is unresolved. The V gene's germline CDR1 is SQVTM and CDR2 ANQGSEA. This CDR3 comprises 12 residues. The V and J ends lost 2 bases and 6 bases respectively, with 11 bases between them. This CDR3 reads CSVEIGPTEQYF. CDR3 sequence (DNA): TGCAGCGTTGAAATCGGGCCCACCGAGCAGTACTTC.

This clonotype was found a few times. The chain recombines TRBV30 with TRBJ2-1; D remains unclear. The ends were cut back, 4 bases at V and 0 bases at J, with 13 bases in the middle. The CDR3 is 15 amino acids. Germline V gives CDR1 GTSNPN, CDR2 SVGIG (reference sequence). The CDR3 nucleotides are TGTGCCTGGAAGATCGGATACAGCTCCTACAATGAGCAGTTCTTC. Residues: CAWKIGYSSYNEQFF.